Sequencing of this TCR beta chain was carried out in a study of CD8 T cells in ankylosing spondylitis. Study outcomes and limitations: A TCR beta motif of fewer than ten highly homologous variants seemed to mark ankylosing spondylitis blood. Some motif variants were previously reported in reactive arthritis synovial fluid and blood. There was reportedly significant enrichment of clones that were disease-linked in matched ankylosing spondylitis synovial fluid.

Using its own MiXCR run on the 5' RACE reads, TCRdb lists one record per CDR3 protein. Found here are roughly 370,000 distinct CDR3 sequences, approximately 20% of them singletons; the top ten hold about a sixth. As concerns this clonotype: The antigen remains undetermined.

Trimming took 6 bases from V and 0 from J, leaving 12 bases between them. CDR1 is SQVTM and CDR2 is ANQGSEA in the germline V gene. This CDR3 has 15 residues. The sequence derives from a male donor with ankylosing spondylitis. Sequenced: blood, either unsorted or a sorted T cell fraction (not recorded which). The V gene is TRBV29-1, the J gene TRBJ2-6, with D perhaps matching TRBD2 (5 bases). CDR3 nucleotides: TGCAGCGTCCGGAGCGGCGACTCTGGGGCCAACGTCCTGACTTTC. Translation: CSVRSGDSGANVLTF. The full variable domain, completed using reference TRBV29-1 and TRBJ2-6, is SAVISQKPSRDICQRGTSLTIQCQVDSQVTMMFWYRQQPGQSLTLIATANQGSEATYESGFVIDKFPISRPNLTFSTLTVSNMSPEDSSIYLCSVRSGDSGANVLTFGAGSRLTVL.